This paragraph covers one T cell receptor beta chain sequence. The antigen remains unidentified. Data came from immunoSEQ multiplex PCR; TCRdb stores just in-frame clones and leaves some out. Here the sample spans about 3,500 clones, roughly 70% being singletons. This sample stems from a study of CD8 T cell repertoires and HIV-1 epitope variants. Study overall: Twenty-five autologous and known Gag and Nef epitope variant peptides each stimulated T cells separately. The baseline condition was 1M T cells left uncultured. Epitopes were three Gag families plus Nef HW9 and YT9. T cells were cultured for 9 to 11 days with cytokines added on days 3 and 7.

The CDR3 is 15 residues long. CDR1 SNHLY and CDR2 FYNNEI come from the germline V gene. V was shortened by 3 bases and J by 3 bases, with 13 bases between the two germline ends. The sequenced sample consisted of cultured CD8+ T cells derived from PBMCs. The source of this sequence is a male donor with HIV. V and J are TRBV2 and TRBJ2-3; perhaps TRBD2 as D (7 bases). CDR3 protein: CASSDRGGGTDTQYF. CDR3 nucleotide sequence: TGTGCCAGCAGTGATAGGGGGGGCGGGACAGATACGCAGTATTTT.